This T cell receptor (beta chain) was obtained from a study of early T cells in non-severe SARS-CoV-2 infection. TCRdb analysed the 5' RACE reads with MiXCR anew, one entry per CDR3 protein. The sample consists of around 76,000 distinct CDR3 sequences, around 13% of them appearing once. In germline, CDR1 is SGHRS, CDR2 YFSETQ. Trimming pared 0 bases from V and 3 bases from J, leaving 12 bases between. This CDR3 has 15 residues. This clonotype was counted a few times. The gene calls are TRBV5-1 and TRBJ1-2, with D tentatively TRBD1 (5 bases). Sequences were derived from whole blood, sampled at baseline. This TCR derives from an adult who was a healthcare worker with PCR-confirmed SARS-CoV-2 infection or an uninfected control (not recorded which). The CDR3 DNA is TGCGCCAGCAGCTTGGCCCCGGACACCCACTATGGCTACACCTTC. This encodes CASSLAPDTHYGYTF.